The sequence of this T cell receptor beta chain was determined in a study of blood T cell repertoires in COVID-19. The overall study: Acute-phase and convalescent COVID-19 samples originated in the United States, Italy and Spain. PBMCs, B-cell-depleted T cells, or T cells provided the cDNA or gDNA that made up the material.

Authors' processing steps: Reference gene primer amplification in the assay estimated nucleated cell counts. Produced via immunoSEQ multiplex PCR; TCRdb's table is partial and in-frame only. V, J and clone size are taken as reported in that table, and D and trimming were inferred from the DNA itself. This sample carries 230,000 or so clones, 88% of them seen once, and the ten largest clones take around 15%. This clone was seen just once. V lost 1 base to trimming and J lost 11 bases, with 18 bases between them. Germline CDR1 SGHTA, CDR2 FQGNSA. CDR3 length: 16 amino acids. This clonotype originated in a woman between 45 and 65 years old with acute COVID-19. The chain joins TRBV7-2 to TRBJ1-6; D uncertain. The sample consisted of PBMCs or T cells enriched from blood (not recorded which). The CDR3 reads CASSLGPHIGGTPLHF. Written as DNA, the CDR3 is TGTGCCAGCAGCTTAGGGCCCCACATAGGAGGGACACCCCTCCACTTT.